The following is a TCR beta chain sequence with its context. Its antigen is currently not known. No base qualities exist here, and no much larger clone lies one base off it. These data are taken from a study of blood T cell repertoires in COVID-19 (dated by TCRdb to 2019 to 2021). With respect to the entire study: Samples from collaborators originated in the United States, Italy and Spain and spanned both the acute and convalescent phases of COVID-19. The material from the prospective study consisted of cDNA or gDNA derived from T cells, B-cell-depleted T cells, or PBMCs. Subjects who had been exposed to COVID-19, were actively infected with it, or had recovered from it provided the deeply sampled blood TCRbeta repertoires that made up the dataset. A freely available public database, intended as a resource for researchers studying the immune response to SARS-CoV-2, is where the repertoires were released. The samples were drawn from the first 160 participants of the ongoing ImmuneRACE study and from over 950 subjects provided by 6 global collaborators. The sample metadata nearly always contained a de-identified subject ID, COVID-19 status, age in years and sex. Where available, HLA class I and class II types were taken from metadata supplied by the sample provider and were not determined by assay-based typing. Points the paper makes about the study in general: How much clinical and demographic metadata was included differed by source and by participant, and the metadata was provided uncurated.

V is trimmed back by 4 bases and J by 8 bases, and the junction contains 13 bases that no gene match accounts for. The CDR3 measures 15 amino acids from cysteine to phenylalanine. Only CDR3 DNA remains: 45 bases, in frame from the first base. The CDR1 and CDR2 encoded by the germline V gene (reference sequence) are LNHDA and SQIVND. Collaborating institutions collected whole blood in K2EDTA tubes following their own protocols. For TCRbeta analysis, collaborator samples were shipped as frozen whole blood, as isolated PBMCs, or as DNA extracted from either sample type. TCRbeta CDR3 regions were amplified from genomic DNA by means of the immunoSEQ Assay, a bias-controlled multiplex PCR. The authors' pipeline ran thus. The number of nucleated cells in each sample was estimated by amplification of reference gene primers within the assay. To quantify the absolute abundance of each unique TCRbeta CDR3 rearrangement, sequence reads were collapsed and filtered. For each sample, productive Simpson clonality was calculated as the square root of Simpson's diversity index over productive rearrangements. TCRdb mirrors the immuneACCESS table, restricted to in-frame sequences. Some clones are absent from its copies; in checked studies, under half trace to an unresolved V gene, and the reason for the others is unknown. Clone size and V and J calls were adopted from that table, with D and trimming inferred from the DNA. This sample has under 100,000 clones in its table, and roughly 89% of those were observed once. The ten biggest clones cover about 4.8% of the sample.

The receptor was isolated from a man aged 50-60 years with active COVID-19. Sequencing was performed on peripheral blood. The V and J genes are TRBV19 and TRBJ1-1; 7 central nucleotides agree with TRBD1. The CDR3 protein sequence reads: CASSRDSPGNLEAFF. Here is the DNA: TGTGCCAGTAGTAGGGACAGTCCGGGGAACCTCGAAGCTTTCTTT.